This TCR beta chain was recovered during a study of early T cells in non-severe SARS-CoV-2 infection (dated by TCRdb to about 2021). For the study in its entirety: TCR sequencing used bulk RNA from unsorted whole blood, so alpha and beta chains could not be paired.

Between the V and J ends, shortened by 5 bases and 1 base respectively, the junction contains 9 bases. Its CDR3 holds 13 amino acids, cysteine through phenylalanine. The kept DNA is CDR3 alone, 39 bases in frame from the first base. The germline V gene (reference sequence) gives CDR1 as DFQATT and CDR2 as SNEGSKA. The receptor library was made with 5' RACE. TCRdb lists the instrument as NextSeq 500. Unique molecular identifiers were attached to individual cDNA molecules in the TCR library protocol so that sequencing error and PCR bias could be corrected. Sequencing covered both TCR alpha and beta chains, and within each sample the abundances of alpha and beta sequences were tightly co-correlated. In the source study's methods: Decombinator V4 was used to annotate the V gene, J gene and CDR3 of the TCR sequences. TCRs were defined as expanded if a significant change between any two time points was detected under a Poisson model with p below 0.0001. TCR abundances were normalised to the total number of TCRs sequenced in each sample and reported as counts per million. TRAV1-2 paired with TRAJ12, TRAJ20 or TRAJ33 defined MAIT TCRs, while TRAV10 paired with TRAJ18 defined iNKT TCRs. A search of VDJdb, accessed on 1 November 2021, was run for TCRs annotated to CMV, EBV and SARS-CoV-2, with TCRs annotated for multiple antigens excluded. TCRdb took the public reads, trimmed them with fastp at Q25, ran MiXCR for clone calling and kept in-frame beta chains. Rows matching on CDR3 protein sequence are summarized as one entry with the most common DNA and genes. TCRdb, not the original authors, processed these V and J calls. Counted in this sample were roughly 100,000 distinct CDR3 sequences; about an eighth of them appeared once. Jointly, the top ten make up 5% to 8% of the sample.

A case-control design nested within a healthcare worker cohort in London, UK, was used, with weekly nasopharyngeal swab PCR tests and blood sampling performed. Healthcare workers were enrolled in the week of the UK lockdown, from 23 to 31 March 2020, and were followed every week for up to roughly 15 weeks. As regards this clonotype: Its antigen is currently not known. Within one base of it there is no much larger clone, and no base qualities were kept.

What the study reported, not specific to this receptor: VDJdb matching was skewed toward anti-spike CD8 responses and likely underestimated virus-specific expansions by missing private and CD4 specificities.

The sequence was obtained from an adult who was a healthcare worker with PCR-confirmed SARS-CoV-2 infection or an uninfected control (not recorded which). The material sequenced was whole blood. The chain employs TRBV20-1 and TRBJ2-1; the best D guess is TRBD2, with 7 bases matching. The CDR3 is CSAAGASYNEQFF. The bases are TGCAGTGCTGCGGGGGCATCCTACAATGAGCAGTTCTTC.